These 21 T cell receptor beta chains share one sample of origin, sequenced in a study of beta chain features in type 1 diabetes. Investigators reverse transcribed all isolated RNA, so they sequenced expressed TCRB transcripts. The method was immunoSEQ multiplex PCR; TCRdb's version includes in-frame clones alone and lacks a portion of them. The repertoire holds some 660,000 clones, with roughly an eighth as singletons. Overall study results and limits: TCRB CDR3s from Type 1 diabetes patients were moderately but significantly shorter in all four CD4+ subsets.

These receptors are not linked to any known antigen. The sample consisted of naive CD4+ T cells from blood. The receptors shown here come from a man younger than 35 with type 1 diabetes.

Written as DNA, the CDR3 is TGCGCCAGCAGCCTTCCTCCCCCTGGGACCACAGGGGCGCCGACCTACGAGCAGTACTTC. It encodes CASSLPPPGTTGAPTYEQYF. The chain has TRBV23-1 and TRBJ2-7; 7 nucleotides align to TRBD1. TRBV23-1 is noted as an ORF with a role that remains uncertain. The V gene end was trimmed by 6 bases and the J gene end by 2 bases; junction bases not matched to a gene: 25. This CDR3 spans 20 amino acids.

DNA for the CDR3: TGTGCCACCAGCAGAGAACCGACCCCGGAGTTCTTC. Translated: CATSREPTPEFF. This chain uses TRBV15 with TRBJ2-1, with D unclear. V dropped 0 bases and J dropped 14 bases, with 11 bases sitting between them. This CDR3 region has 12 residues. CDR1 LNHNV and CDR2 YYDKDF come from the germline V gene (reference sequence).

The chain uses TRBV30 and TRBJ2-1, with 12 bases aligning to TRBD2. V lost 3 bases and J lost 3; bases outside the gene matches: 6. From germline, CDR1 is GTSNPN and CDR2 SVGIG (reference sequence). The CDR3 totals 16 residues. CDR3 amino acids: CAWRRLAGANYNEQFF. The CDR3 region has the DNA TGTGCCTGGAGGCGACTAGCGGGGGCCAACTACAATGAGCAGTTCTTC.

This clone was found a few times. The gene calls are TRBV19 and TRBJ2-1; 9 positions match TRBD1. V lost 10 bases to trimming and J lost 3 bases; unmatched junction nucleotides: 7. CDR1 LNHDA and CDR2 SQIVND come from the germline V gene (reference sequence). The CDR3 has 14 amino acids. The CDR3, as DNA: TGTGCCACCGAGGGACAGGGCTTCTACAATGAGCAGTTCTTC. This codes for CATEGQGFYNEQFF.

The rearrangement uses TRBV7-3 and TRBJ2-1; 13 positions agree with TRBD2. CDR3 length: 16 amino acids. The V and J ends lost 5 bases and 5 bases, in that order; junction bases with no gene match: 6. CDR1 and CDR2 from the germline V gene are SGHTA and FQGTGA. The CDR3 loop is CASSPLLAGGDNEQFF. DNA for the CDR3: TGTGCCAGCAGCCCCCTACTAGCGGGGGGGGACAATGAGCAGTTCTTC.

In its sample, this clone was seen a few times. This chain uses TRBV7-2 with TRBJ1-1; no reliable D call. V lost 2 bases and J lost 6, with 10 bases in between. The CDR3 runs 13 residues. Germline V gene data show CDR1 as SGHTA and CDR2 as FQGNSA. CDR3 DNA: TGTGCCAGCAGCTTAATGGGTCCCGCTGAAGCTTTCTTT. This sequence encodes CASSLMGPAEAFF. Together with reference TRBV7-2 and TRBJ1-1, the CDR3 gives the full variable domain: GAGVSQSPSNKVTEKGKDVELRCDPISGHTALYWYRQSLGQGLEFLIYFQGNSAPDKSGLPSDRFSAERTGGSVSTLTIQRTQQEDSAVYLCASSLMGPAEAFFGQGTRLTVV.

The rearrangement uses TRBV4-3 and TRBJ1-1, with D perhaps matching TRBD1 (5 bases). CDR1 is LGHNA, CDR2 YSLEER, per germline. The CDR3 totals 18 residues. V gave up 1 base and J gave up 2 bases, with 20 bases separating them. DNA of the CDR3: TGCGCCAGCAGCCAAGTAACGCCGGCAGAAAGGGGTAACACTGAAGCTTTCTTT. Translated: CASSQVTPAERGNTEAFF.

This chain connects TRBV13 to TRBJ2-5; 7 bases line up with TRBD1. This CDR3 has 13 residues. The germline CDR1 and CDR2 sequences are PRHDT and FYEKMQ (reference sequence). The V gene end was trimmed by 3 bases and the J gene end by 11 bases; junction bases not matched to a gene: 9. The CDR3 region is CASSFGQDGEQYF. DNA for the CDR3: TGTGCCAGCAGCTTTGGACAGGACGGGGAGCAGTACTTC.

The chain is built from TRBV6-5 and TRBJ2-1; the D is unclear. The germline V gene encodes CDR1 MNHEY and CDR2 SVGAGI. The CDR3 is 13 amino acids. The V end was cut by 7 bases, the J end by 7 bases, with 14 bases between. The CDR3 DNA reads TGTGCCAGCACGTGGACGGGTGAGAATGAGCAGTTCTTC. Protein sequence: CASTWTGENEQFF.

The V gene is TRBV5-1, the J gene TRBJ1-1, with a tentative D call TRBD1 (6 bases). Germline-derived CDR1 and CDR2 are SGHRS and YFSETQ. The CDR3 spans 15 residues. V lost 4 bases, J lost 1 base, and 14 bases lay in between. CDR3 bases: TGCGCCAGCAGCGCCGGACAGCGACAGAACACTGAAGCTTTCTTT. Protein product: CASSAGQRQNTEAFF.

This clone was seen more than once but under ten times. Other DNA sequences in this sample translate to the same CDR3. J is TRBJ2-5 and V is TRBV9; no definite D call. This CDR3 is 10 amino acids long. The V gene's germline CDR1 is SGDLS and CDR2 YYNGEE. V was trimmed by 10 bases and J by 1 base, leaving 5 bases between them. The CDR3 nucleotides are TGTGCCTCAGGCCAAGAGACCCAGTACTTC. Its translation: CASGQETQYF. Using reference TRBV9 and TRBJ2-5 for the parts outside the CDR3, the full variable domain is DSGVTQTPKHLITATGQRVTLRCSPRSGDLSVYWYQQSLDQGLQFLIQYYNGEERAKGNILERFSAQQFPDLHSELNLSSLELGDSALYFCASGQETQYFGPGTRLLVL.

As for this clone: Other DNA sequences in the sample encode the same CDR3. The chain links TRBV30 to TRBJ2-5; D gene unclear. V was shortened by 0 bases and J by 0 bases, with 5 bases between the two germline ends. The CDR3 extends over 13 amino acids. CDR1 and CDR2 (germline): GTSNPN, SVGIG (reference sequence). CDR3 bases: TGTGCCTGGAGTGTTGGGTACCAAGAGACCCAGTACTTC. As protein: CAWSVGYQETQYF.

This clone has just a few counts. The V gene is TRBV5-1, the J gene TRBJ2-2; a weak D match, TRBD1 (6 bases). The V end was cut by 1 base, the J end by 2 bases, with 15 bases between. The CDR3 spans 17 residues. Per the germline V gene, CDR1 is SGHRS and CDR2 is YFSETQ. CDR3 DNA sequence: TGCGCCAGCAGCTTGTTACCAGGGGCGACCAACACCGGGGAGCTGTTTTTT. It codes for CASSLLPGATNTGELFF.

This clone was found a few times. This sequence joins TRBV18 and TRBJ1-3; D is unclear. V shed 4 bases and J shed 0 bases, with 13 bases lying between them. The CDR3 has 16 amino acids. Germline CDR1 KGHSH, CDR2 LQKENI. CDR3 nucleotides: TGTGCCAGCTCACAAATGGGCCGTACCTCTGGAAACACCATATATTTT. Translation gives CASSQMGRTSGNTIYF.

This clone was counted only a few times. The rearrangement joins TRBV2 to TRBJ2-3; 7 nucleotides align to TRBD1. Trimming at V came to 5 bases and at J to 4 bases, leaving 3 bases not matched to a gene. CDR3 length: 13 amino acids. Germline CDR1 reads SNHLY; CDR2 reads FYNNEI. In DNA form, the CDR3 reads TGTGCCAGCAGTCCGGGACAGTCAGATACGCAGTATTTT. Its protein is CASSPGQSDTQYF.

This clone occurred a few times. The gene calls are TRBV4-3 and TRBJ2-1; D uncertain. The V gene's germline CDR1 is LGHNA and CDR2 YSLEER. Trimming took off 5 bases at V and 3 bases at J, with 11 bases between the two ends. The CDR3 length is 14 residues. The CDR3 loop reads CASSYGPYYNEQFF. The CDR3 DNA sequence: TGCGCCAGCAGCTACGGGCCCTACTACAATGAGCAGTTCTTC.

There are a few counts of this clone. The V and J genes are TRBV18 and TRBJ2-5; TRBD1 matches 10 bases. Germline lookup yields CDR1 KGHSH and CDR2 LQKENI. The CDR3 length is 18 residues. J was trimmed by 0 bases and V by 3 bases; bases with no gene match: 10. CDR3 in amino acids: CASSPVPPDRGNQETQYF. The CDR3 DNA follows: TGTGCCAGCTCACCGGTCCCTCCGGACAGGGGGAACCAAGAGACCCAGTACTTC.

This clone occurred a few times. The V call is TRBV15, the J call TRBJ2-5; tentatively, D is TRBD2 (6 bases). The CDR3 totals 13 residues. CDR1 and CDR2 from the germline V gene are LNHNV and YYDKDF (reference sequence). V was trimmed by 7 bases and J by 0 bases, leaving 9 bases between them. CDR3 protein: CATKGRNQETQYF. CDR3 bases: TGTGCCACCAAGGGGAGGAACCAAGAGACCCAGTACTTC.

This chain links TRBV29-1 with TRBJ2-5; TRBD1 matches at 7 bases. The CDR3 covers 13 residues. V lost 5 bases and J lost 5; bases outside the gene matches: 8. Per germline, CDR1 SQVTM and CDR2 ANQGSEA. CDR3 residues: CSVIQGQGETQYF. In DNA, the CDR3 is TGCAGCGTTATACAGGGGCAGGGTGAGACCCAGTACTTC.

The chain recombines TRBV5-1 with TRBJ2-7; TRBD1 agrees at 9 bases. CDR1 is SGHRS and CDR2 is YFSETQ in the germline V gene. The ends lost 4 bases at V and 5 bases at J; junction bases unmatched: 4. The CDR3 totals 13 residues. CDR3 amino acids: CASSLDRGNEQYF. Here the CDR3 DNA reads TGCGCCAGCAGCCTGGACAGGGGTAACGAGCAGTACTTC.

The CDR3 coding sequence is TGTGCCAGTAGTTCGCCGGACACCACCTACGAGCAGTACTTC. Protein sequence: CASSSPDTTYEQYF. The chain carries TRBV19 and TRBJ2-7; D is possibly TRBD1 (5 bases). Germline-derived CDR1 and CDR2 are LNHDA and SQIVND (reference sequence). CDR3 size: 14 residues. The V end was cut by 5 bases, the J end by 2 bases, with 13 bases between.